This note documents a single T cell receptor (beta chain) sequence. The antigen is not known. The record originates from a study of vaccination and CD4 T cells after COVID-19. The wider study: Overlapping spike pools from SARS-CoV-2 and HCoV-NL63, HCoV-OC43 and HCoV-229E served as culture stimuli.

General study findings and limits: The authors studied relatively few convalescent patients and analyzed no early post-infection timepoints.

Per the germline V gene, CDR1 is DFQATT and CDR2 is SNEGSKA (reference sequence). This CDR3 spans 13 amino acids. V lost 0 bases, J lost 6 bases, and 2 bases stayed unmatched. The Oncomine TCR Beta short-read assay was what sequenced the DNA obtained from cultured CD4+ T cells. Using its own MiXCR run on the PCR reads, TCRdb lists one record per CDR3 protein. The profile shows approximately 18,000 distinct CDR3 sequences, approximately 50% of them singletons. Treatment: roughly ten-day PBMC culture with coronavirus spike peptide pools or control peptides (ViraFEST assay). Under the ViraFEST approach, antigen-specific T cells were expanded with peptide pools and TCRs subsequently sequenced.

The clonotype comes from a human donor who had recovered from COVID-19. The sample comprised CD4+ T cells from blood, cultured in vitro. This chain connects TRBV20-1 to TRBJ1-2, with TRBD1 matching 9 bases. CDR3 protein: CSAREQGAHGYTF. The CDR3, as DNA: TGCAGTGCTAGAGAACAGGGGGCCCATGGCTACACCTTC.